This T cell receptor beta chain was identified in a study of neurological immune-mediated disorders. Turning to the study itself: Of the approximately 34 patients with multiple sclerosis, 31 had relapsing-remitting MS, whereas the remaining 3 had secondary progressive MS.

Deletions cut 5 bases from V and 6 bases from J, with 10 bases between. This CDR3 region has 12 residues. CDR1 and CDR2 (germline): KGHSH, LQKENI. This clonotype showed up many times. PBMCs stored at -80 C, numbering 2 million, were the origin of the unsorted libraries. The cDNA was generated through 5'RACE incorporating 10-nucleotide random UMIs. TCRdb ran MiXCR on the 5' RACE reads and lists one entry per CDR3 protein. Among tens of thousands of distinct CDR3 sequences listed, under 4.5% were seen once. V gene TRBV18 combines with J gene TRBJ1-2; possibly TRBD1 for D (5 bases). The sequence was obtained from a woman aged 50 to 60 with multiple sclerosis. Material: PBMCs. As DNA, the CDR3 is TGTGCCAGCTCAGCGCAGGGTGATGGCTACACCTTC. Translation: CASSAQGDGYTF.